The 20 T cell receptor beta chains given below trace back to one sample, sequenced in a study of blood T cell repertoires in COVID-19. Sequencing was performed with immunoSEQ multiplex PCR; in TCRdb, only in-frame clones are kept and a portion is missing. The sample shows around 230,000 clones, around 83% of them seen only once. What was sequenced was peripheral blood. The receptors were sampled from a woman at least 80 years old with acute or convalescent COVID-19.

The gene calls are TRBV6-5 and TRBJ1-5, with 9 bases fitting TRBD1. This CDR3 region has 15 residues. Germline CDR1 is MNHEY and CDR2 is SVGAGI. The V segment lost 5 bases and the J segment 5 bases; nucleotides outside the gene matches: 7. In nucleotides, the CDR3 is TGTGCCAGCAGTCCCGACAGGGGGGGTTATCAGCCCCAGCATTTT. The encoded protein is CASSPDRGGYQPQHF.

The CDR3 coding sequence is TGTGCCAGCAGCCCCCCAGGGCTCGAGCAGTACTTC. Translated: CASSPPGLEQYF. The chain carries TRBV28 and TRBJ2-7; D perhaps matches TRBD1 (5 bases). CDR1 and CDR2 from the germline V gene are MDHEN and SYDVKM. CDR3 length equals 12 residues. The V end was cut by 6 bases, the J end by 6 bases, with 12 bases between.

The rearrangement uses TRBV2 and TRBJ2-7, with D maybe TRBD1 (6 bases). V was pared by 6 bases and J by 1 base, with 16 bases between. CDR1 SNHLY and CDR2 FYNNEI come from the germline V gene. The CDR3 contains 15 residues. CDR3 region: CASSHPGQISYEQYF. DNA of the CDR3: TGTGCCAGCAGCCACCCGGGACAAATTTCCTACGAGCAGTACTTC.

This clone was found once. The rearrangement links TRBV4-1 to TRBJ2-7, with D tentatively TRBD2 (5 bases). V lost 4 bases, J lost 5 bases, and 18 bases lay in between. CDR3 length: 15 amino acids. Germline V gives CDR1 MGHRA, CDR2 YSYEKL. CDR3: CASSRGRVGTDEQYF. CDR3 bases: TGCGCCAGCAGCCGAGGGCGGGTGGGAACCGACGAGCAGTACTTC.

V is TRBV4-1 and J is TRBJ1-3; D possibly corresponds to TRBD1 (5 bases). This CDR3 comprises 17 residues. Trimming removed 0 bases from V and 0 bases from J, with 12 bases in between. Germline V lookup: CDR1 MGHRA, CDR2 YSYEKL. CDR3: CASSQDWGGTSGNTIYF. CDR3 sequence (DNA): TGCGCCAGCAGCCAAGATTGGGGGGGAACCTCTGGAAACACCATATATTTT.

The rearrangement joins TRBV2 to TRBJ1-5; D call uncertain. The CDR3 extends over 13 amino acids. The germline CDR1 and CDR2 sequences are SNHLY and FYNNEI. V lost 7 bases to trimming and J lost 4 bases, with 11 bases between them. CDR3 DNA: TGTGCCAGCAACGGGGAGAGGAATCAGCCCCAGCATTTT. It encodes CASNGERNQPQHF. The full variable domain, completed using reference TRBV2 and TRBJ1-5, is EPEVTQTPSHQVTQMGQEVILRCVPISNHLYFYWYRQILGQKVEFLVSFYNNEISEKSEIFDDQFSVERPDGSNFTLKIRSTKLEDSAMYFCASNGERNQPQHFGDGTRLSIL.

This clone has only a few counts. V and J are TRBV28 and TRBJ1-2, with 11 bases aligning to TRBD1. Germline trimming cut 5 bases from V and 5 bases from J; bases unmatched to any gene: 7. The V gene's germline CDR1 is MDHEN and CDR2 SYDVKM. The CDR3 totals 15 residues. The CDR3 sequence: CASSGQGARWYGYTF. CDR3 coding DNA: TGTGCCAGCAGTGGACAGGGGGCGCGTTGGTATGGCTACACCTTC.

The chain is built from TRBV27 and TRBJ1-5, with 7 bases aligning to TRBD1. From germline, CDR1 is MNHEY and CDR2 SMNVEV (reference sequence). The CDR3 sequence is 18 residues long. Trimming cost V 11 bases and J 1 base; bases outside gene matches: 20. The CDR3 bases are TGTGCCCAATGCCCGCAGGGACAGCCTTGGGACAGCAATCAGCCCCAGCATTTT. Its translation: CAQCPQGQPWDSNQPQHF.

A single count supports this clone. V is TRBV5-1 and J is TRBJ1-2, with 8 nucleotides matching TRBD1. J lost 3 bases, V lost 4 bases, and 5 bases had no gene match. The CDR3 runs to 14 residues. CDR1 is SGHRS, CDR2 YFSETQ, per germline. The CDR3 is CASSQEQGDYGYTF. CDR3 DNA sequence: TGCGCCAGCAGCCAAGAACAGGGGGACTATGGCTACACCTTC.

The chain uses TRBV2 and TRBJ1-6; TRBD1 matches at 7 bases. With V trimmed by 6 bases and J by 2 bases, 7 bases remained unmatched. From germline, CDR1 is SNHLY and CDR2 FYNNEI. CDR3 length: 16 residues. The CDR3 nucleotides read TGTGCCAGCAGCGAAAGAACAGGGGCCTATAATTCACCCCTCCACTTT. Encoded protein: CASSERTGAYNSPLHF.

This rearrangement joins TRBV4-1 to TRBJ1-1; 7 bases fit TRBD1. This CDR3 spans 14 amino acids. The V and J ends lost 0 bases and 5 bases, in that order; junction bases with no gene match: 3. CDR1 is MGHRA, CDR2 YSYEKL, per germline. The CDR3 nucleotides are TGCGCCAGCAGCCAAGACAGGGGGTGGACTGAAGCTTTCTTT. Amino acids: CASSQDRGWTEAFF.

The chain carries TRBV7-3 and TRBJ2-3, with 8 bases matching TRBD1. Germline values: CDR1 SGHTA, CDR2 FQGTGA. V dropped 2 bases and J dropped 1; count of bases not matched to a gene: 2. This CDR3 has 15 amino acids. CDR3 region: CASSLGQGGTDTQYF. Here the CDR3 DNA reads TGTGCCAGCAGCTTAGGACAGGGTGGCACAGATACGCAGTATTTT.

V gene TRBV5-6 combines with J gene TRBJ1-2; possible D gene TRBD1, 6 bases. CDR1 and CDR2 (germline): SGHDT, YYEEEE. The CDR3 extends over 15 amino acids. Trimming removed 5 bases from V and 4 bases from J, with 18 bases in between. The CDR3 bases are TGTGCCAGCAGTTTCCCCGACAGGTCCAGCTATGGCTACACCTTC. Translated: CASSFPDRSSYGYTF.

This clone has only one observation. The chain joins TRBV5-1 to TRBJ1-1, with 10 bases lining up with TRBD1. With V trimmed by 4 bases and J by 7 bases, 10 bases remained unmatched. Germline V gene sequence: CDR1 SGHRS, CDR2 YFSETQ. This CDR3 has 15 amino acids. This chain's CDR3 is CASSTRGTGEGEAFF. CDR3 coding DNA: TGCGCCAGCAGCACTCGGGGGACAGGGGAGGGTGAAGCTTTCTTT.

This clone was seen a few times. The V call is TRBV12-3 or TRBV12-4, the J call TRBJ1-2; D is perhaps TRBD1 (6 bases). This CDR3 contains 13 residues. V was trimmed by 2 bases and J by 4 bases, leaving 8 bases between them. This chain's CDR3 is CASSLPGAYGYTF. DNA for the CDR3: TGTGCCAGCAGTTTACCAGGGGCCTATGGCTACACCTTC.

The chain uses TRBV27 and TRBJ1-2; a weak D match, TRBD1 (6 bases). Germline V gene lookup returns CDR1 MNHEY and CDR2 SMNVEV (reference sequence). Trimming pared 7 bases from V and 3 bases from J, leaving 15 bases between. The CDR3 runs 14 residues. CDR3 loop: CASKRGGADYGYTF. CDR3 DNA sequence: TGTGCCAGCAAACGGGGGGGCGCCGACTATGGCTACACCTTC.

A single count supports this clone. The chain links TRBV4-1 to TRBJ1-2; 7 nucleotides match TRBD1. Germline values: CDR1 MGHRA, CDR2 YSYEKL. Losses at the gene ends were 4 bases for V and 4 bases for J; bases not matched to a gene: 9. The CDR3 is 15 residues long. The CDR3 coding sequence is TGCGCCAGCAGCCTTCGGACAGGTGAGGGCTATGGCTACACCTTC. Encoded protein: CASSLRTGEGYGYTF.

The genes are TRBV4-1 and TRBJ1-6; D uncertain. Germline loops: CDR1 MGHRA, CDR2 YSYEKL. There are 15 residues in the CDR3. V was trimmed by 0 bases and J by 7 bases, leaving 10 bases between them. The CDR3 DNA follows: TGCGCCAGCAGCCAAGAACAGATACAGAATTCACCCCTCCACTTT. This sequence encodes CASSQEQIQNSPLHF.

CDR3 loop: CASTVTPNTGELFF. In DNA, the CDR3 is TGTGCCAGCACGGTGACACCGAACACCGGGGAGCTGTTTTTT. The genes are TRBV6-5 and TRBJ2-2; no clear D. The CDR3 loop spans 14 amino acids. Trimming shortened V by 7 bases and J by 0 bases, and 9 bases separated the two germline ends. CDR1 and CDR2 (germline): MNHEY, SVGAGI.

The CDR3 sequence is CASAGLLTTEAFF. CDR3 sequence (DNA): TGTGCCAGCGCAGGTCTTCTGACCACTGAAGCTTTCTTT. The J gene is TRBJ1-1, the V gene TRBV18; D is uncertain. The V gene's germline CDR1 is KGHSH and CDR2 LQKENI. CDR3 length: 13 amino acids. V lost 8 bases, J lost 4 bases, and 14 bases lay in between.